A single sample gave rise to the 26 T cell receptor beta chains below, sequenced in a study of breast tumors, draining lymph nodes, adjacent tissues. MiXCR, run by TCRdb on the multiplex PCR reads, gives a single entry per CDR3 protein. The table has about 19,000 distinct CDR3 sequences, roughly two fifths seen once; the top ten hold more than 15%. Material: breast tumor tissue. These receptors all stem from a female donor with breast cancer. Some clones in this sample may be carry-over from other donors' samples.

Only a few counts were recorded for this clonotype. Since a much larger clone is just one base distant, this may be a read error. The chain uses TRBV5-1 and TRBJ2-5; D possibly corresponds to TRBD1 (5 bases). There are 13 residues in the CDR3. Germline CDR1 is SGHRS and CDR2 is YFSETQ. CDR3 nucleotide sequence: TGCGCCAGCAGCTTGAGCAGGGAAGAGACCCAGTGCTTC. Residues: CASSLSREETQCF.

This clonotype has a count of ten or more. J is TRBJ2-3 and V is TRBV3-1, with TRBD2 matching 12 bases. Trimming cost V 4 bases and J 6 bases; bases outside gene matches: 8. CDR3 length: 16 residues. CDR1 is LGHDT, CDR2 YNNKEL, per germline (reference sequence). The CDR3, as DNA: TGTGCCAGCAGCCGTCGACTAGCGGGAGTAAGGGATACGCAGTATTTT. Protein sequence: CASSRRLAGVRDTQYF.

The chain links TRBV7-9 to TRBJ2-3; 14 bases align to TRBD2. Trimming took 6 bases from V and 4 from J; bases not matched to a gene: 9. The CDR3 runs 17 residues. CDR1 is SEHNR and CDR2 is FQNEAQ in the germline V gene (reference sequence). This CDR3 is CASSPGRLAGGADTQYF. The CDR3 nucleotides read TGTGCCAGCAGTCCAGGCCGACTAGCGGGAGGGGCAGATACGCAGTATTTT.

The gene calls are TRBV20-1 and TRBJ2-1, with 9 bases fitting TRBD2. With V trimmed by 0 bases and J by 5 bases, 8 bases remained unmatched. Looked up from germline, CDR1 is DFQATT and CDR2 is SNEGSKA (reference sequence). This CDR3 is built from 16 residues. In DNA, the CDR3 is TGCAGTGCTAGAGATCCCTCCCGACTAGCGGACAATGAGCAGTTCTTC. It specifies CSARDPSRLADNEQFF.

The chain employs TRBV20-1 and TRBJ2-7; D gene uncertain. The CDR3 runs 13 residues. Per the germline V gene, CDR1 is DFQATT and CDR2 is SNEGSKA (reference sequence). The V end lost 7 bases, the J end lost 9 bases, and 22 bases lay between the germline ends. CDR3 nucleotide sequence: TGCAGTGGGTCTTTCCCCGCGACTTTCGCGCAGTACTTC. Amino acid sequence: CSGSFPATFAQYF.

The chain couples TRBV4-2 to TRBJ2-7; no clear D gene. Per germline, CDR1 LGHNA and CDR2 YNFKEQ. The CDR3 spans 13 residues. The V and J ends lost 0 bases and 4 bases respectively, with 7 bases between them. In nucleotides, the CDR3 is TGTGCCAGCAGCCAAGACGGCTTTTACGAGCAGTACTTC. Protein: CASSQDGFYEQYF.

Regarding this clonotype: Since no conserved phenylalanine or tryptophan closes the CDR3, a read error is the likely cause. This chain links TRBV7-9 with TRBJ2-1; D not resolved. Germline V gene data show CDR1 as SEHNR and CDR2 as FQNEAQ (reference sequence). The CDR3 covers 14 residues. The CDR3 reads CACSSGRQFNEQFL. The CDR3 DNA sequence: TGTGCCTGCAGCTCCGGACGCCAGTTCAATGAGCAGTTCCTC.

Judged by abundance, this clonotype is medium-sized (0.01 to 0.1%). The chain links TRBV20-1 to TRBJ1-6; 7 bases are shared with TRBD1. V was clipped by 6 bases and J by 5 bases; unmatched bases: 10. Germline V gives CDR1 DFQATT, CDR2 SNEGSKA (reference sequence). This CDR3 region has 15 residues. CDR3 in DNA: TGCAGTGCAACGATTAACAGGGGAGATAATTCACCCCTCCACTTT. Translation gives CSATINRGDNSPLHF.

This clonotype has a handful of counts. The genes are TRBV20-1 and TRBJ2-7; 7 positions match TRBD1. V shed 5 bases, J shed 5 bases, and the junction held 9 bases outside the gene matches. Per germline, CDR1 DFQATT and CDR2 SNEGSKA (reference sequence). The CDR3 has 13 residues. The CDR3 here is CSAGRLQGNEQYF. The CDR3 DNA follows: TGCAGTGCTGGGCGTCTACAGGGGAACGAGCAGTACTTC.

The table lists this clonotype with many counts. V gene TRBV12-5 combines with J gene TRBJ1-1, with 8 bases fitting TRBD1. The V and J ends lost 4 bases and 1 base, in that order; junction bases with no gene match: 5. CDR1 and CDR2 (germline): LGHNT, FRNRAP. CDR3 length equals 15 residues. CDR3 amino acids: CASGSRTGKNTEAFF. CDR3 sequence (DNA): TGTGCTAGTGGTTCGCGGACAGGGAAGAACACTGAAGCTTTCTTT.

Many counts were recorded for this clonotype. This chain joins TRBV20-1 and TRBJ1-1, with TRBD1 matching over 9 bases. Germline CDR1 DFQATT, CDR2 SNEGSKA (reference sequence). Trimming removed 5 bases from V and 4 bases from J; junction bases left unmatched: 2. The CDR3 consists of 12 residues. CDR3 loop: CSAPDRGTEAFF. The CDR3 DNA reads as TGCAGTGCTCCGGACAGGGGCACTGAAGCTTTCTTT.

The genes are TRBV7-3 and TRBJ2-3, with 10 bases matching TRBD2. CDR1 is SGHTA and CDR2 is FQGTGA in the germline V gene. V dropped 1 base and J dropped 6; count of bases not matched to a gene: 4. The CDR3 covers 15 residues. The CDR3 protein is CASSLKAGGPDTQYF. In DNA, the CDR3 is TGTGCCAGCAGCTTAAAAGCGGGAGGGCCCGATACGCAGTATTTT.

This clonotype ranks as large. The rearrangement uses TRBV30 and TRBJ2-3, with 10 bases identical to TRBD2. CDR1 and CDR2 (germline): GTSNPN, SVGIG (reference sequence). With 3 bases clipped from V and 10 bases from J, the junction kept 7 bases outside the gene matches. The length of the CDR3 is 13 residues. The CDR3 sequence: CAWSPSGGLPQYF. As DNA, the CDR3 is TGTGCCTGGAGCCCTAGCGGGGGTCTCCCGCAGTATTTT.

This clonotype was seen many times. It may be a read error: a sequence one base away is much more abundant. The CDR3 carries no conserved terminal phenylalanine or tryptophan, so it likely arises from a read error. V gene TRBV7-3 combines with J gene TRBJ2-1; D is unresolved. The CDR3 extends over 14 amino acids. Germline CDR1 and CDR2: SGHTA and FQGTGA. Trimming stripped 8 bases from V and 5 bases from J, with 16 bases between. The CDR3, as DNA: TGTGCCAGCGGGAACGGCGGACCCAACAATGAGCAGTTCCTC. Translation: CASGNGGPNNEQFL.

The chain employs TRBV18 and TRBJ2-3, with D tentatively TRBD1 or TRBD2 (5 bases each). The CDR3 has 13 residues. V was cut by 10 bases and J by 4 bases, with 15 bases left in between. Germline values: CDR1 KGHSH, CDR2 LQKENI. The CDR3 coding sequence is TGTGCCACTACGAGGGGTGGCGCAGATACGCAGTATTTT. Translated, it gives CATTRGGADTQYF.

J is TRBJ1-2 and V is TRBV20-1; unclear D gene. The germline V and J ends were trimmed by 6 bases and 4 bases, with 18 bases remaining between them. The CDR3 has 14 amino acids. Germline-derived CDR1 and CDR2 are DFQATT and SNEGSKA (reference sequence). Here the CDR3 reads CSANAPVGIYGYTF. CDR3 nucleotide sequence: TGCAGTGCCAACGCCCCCGTGGGGATCTATGGCTACACCTTC.

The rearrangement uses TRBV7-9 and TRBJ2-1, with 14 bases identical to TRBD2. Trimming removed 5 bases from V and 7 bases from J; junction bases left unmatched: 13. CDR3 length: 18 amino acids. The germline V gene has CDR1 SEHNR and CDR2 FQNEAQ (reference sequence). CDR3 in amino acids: CASSPQGRGTSGRNEQFF. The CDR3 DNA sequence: TGTGCCAGCAGCCCTCAAGGTCGGGGGACTAGCGGGAGAAATGAGCAGTTCTTC.

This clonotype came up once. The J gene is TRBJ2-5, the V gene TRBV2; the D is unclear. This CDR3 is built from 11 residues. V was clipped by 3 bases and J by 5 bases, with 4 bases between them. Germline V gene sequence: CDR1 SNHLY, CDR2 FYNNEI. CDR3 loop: CASSDWETQYF. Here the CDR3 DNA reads TGTGCCAGCAGTGACTGGGAGACCCAGTACTTC.

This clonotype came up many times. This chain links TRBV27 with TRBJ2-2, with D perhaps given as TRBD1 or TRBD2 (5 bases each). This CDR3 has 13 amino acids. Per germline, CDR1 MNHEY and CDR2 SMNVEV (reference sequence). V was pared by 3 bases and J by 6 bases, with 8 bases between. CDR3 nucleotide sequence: TGTGCCAGCAGTTTCTGGGGGTCCGGGGAGCTGTTTTTT. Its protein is CASSFWGSGELFF.

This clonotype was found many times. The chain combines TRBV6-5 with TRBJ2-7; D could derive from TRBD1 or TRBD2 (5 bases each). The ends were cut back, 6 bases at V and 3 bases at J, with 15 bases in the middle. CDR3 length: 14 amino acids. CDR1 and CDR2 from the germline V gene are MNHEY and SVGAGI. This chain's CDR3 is CASRTGTKIYEQYF. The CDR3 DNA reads TGTGCCAGCAGGACCGGGACCAAAATCTACGAGCAGTACTTC.

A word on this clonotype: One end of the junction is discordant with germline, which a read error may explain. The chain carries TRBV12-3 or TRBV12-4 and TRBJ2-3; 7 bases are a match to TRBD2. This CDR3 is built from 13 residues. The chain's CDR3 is CASREGGTDTQYF. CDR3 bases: TGCGCCAGCAGGGAGGGCGGGACAGATACGCAGTATTTT.

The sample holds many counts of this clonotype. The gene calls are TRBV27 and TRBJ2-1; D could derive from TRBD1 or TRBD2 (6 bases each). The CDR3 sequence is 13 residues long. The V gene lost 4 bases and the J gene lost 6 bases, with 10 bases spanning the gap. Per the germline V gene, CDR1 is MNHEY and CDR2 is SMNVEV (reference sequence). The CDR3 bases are TGTGCCAGCAGTTGGGGGGCTAGCAATGAGCAGTTCTTC. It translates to CASSWGASNEQFF.

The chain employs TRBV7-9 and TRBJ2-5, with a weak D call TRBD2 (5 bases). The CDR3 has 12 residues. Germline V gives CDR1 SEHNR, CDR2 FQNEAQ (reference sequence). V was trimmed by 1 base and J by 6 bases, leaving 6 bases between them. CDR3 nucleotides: TGTGCCAGCAGCTTAGGGAGGCAGACCCAGTACTTC. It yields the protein CASSLGRQTQYF.

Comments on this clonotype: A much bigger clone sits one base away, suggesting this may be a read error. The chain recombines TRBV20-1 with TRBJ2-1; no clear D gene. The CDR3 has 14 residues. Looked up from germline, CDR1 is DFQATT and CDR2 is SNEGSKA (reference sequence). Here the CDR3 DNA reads TGCAGTGCATACGGCGAGTTCCCTGGGGATGAGCGGTTCTTC. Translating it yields CSAYGEFPGDERFF.

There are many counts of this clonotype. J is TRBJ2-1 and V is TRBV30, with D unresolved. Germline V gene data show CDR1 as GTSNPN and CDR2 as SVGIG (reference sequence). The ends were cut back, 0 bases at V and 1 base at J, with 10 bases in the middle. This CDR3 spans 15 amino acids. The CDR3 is CAWSVPGLSYNEQFF. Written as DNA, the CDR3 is TGTGCCTGGAGTGTACCCGGGTTGTCCTACAATGAGCAGTTCTTC.

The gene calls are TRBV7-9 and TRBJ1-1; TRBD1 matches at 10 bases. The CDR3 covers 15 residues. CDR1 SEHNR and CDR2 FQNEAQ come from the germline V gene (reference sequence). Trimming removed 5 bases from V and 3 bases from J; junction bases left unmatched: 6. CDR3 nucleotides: TGTGCCAGCAGCCCAAGGACAGGGGGGGACACTGAAGCTTTCTTT. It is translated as CASSPRTGGDTEAFF.